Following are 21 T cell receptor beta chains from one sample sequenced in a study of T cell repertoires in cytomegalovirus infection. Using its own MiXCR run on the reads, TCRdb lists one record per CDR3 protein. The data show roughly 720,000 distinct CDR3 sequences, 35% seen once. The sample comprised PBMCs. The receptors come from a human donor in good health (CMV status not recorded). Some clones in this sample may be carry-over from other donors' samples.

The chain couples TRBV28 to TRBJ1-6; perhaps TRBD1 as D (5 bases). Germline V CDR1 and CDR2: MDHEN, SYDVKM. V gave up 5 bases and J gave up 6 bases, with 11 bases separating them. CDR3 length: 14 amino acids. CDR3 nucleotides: TGTGCCAGCAGTCCGGGACGGATTAATTCACCCCTCCACTTT. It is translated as CASSPGRINSPLHF.

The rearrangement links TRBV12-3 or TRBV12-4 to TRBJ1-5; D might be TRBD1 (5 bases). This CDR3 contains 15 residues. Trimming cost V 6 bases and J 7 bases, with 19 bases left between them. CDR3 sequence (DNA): TGTGCCAGCAGCTTCCTTTCAGGGCTATCGCAGCCCCAGCATTTT. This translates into CASSFLSGLSQPQHF.

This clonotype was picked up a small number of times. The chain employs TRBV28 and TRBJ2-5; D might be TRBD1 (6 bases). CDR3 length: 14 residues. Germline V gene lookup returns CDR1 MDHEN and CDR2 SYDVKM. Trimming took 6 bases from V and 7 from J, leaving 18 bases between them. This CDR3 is CASRTWAGDGTQYF. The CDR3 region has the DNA TGTGCCAGCAGAACCTGGGCAGGGGATGGGACCCAGTACTTC.

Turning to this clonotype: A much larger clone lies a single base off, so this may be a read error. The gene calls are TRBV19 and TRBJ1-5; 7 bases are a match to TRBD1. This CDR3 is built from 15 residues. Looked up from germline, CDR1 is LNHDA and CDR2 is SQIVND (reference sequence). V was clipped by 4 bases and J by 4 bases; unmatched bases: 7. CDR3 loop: CASSTPQGWNQPQHF. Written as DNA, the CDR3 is TGTGCCAGTAGTACCCCACAGGGGTGGAATCAGCCCCAGCATTTT.

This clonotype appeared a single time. CDR3 coding DNA: TGCAGTGCTAACGGCGTCAGCGGCACAGATACGCAGTATTTT. Translation: CSANGVSGTDTQYF. The chain has TRBV20-1 and TRBJ2-3; D not resolved. This CDR3 is built from 14 residues. V lost 4 bases to trimming and J lost 1 base, with 12 bases between them. The germline CDR1 and CDR2 sequences are DFQATT and SNEGSKA (reference sequence).

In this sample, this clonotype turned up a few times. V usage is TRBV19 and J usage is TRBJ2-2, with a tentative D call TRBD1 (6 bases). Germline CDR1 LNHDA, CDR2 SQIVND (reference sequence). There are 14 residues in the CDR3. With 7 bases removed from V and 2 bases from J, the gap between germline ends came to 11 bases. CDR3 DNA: TGTGCCAGTATTCCGGGACACAACACCGGGGAGCTGTTTTTT. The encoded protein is CASIPGHNTGELFF.

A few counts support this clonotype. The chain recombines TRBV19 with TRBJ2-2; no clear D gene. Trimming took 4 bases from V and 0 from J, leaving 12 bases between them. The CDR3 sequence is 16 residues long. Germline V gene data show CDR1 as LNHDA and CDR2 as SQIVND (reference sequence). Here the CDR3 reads CASSKQTAANTGELFF. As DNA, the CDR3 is TGTGCCAGTAGTAAACAGACGGCCGCGAACACCGGGGAGCTGTTTTTT.

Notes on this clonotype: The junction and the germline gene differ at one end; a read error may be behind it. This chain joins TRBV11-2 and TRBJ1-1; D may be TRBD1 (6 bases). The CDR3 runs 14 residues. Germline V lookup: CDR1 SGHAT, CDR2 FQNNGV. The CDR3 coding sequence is TGTGCCATCAGCTTAGGGGGGCTGGGGGCCGAAGCTTTCTTT. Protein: CAISLGGLGAEAFF.

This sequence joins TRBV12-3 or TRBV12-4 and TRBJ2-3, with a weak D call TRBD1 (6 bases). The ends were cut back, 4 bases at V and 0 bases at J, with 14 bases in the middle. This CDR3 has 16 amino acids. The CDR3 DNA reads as TGTGCCAGCAGTTCCTCGGGACAAGTTAGCACAGATACGCAGTATTTT. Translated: CASSSSGQVSTDTQYF.

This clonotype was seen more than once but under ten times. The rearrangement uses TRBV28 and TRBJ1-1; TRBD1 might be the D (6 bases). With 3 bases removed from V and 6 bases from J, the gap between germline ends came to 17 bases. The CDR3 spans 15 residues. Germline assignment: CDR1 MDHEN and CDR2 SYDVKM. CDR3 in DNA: TGTGCCAGCAGTTTCTACCGGGACAAAGGCGCTGAAGCTTTCTTT. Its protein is CASSFYRDKGAEAFF. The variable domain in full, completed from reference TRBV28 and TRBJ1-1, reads DVKVTQSSRYLVKRTGEKVFLECVQDMDHENMFWYRQDPGLGLRLIYFSYDVKMKEKGDIPEGYSVSREKKERFSLILESASTNQTSMYLCASSFYRDKGAEAFFGQGTRLTVV.

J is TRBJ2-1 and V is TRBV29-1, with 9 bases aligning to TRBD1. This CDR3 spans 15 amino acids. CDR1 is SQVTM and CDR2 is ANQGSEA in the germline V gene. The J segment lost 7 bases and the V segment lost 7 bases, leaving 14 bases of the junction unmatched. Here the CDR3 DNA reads TGCAGCGCATGGGGGGTCTTTGGACAGGGGAATGAGCAGTTCTTC. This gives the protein CSAWGVFGQGNEQFF.

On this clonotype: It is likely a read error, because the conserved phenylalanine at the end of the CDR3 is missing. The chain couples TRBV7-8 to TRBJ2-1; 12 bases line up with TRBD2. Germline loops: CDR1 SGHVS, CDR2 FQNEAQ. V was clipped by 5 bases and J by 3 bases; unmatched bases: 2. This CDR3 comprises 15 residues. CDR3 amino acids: CASSRLAGVYNEQFV. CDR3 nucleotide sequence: TGTGCCAGCAGCCGACTAGCGGGGGTCTACAATGAGCAGTTCGTC.

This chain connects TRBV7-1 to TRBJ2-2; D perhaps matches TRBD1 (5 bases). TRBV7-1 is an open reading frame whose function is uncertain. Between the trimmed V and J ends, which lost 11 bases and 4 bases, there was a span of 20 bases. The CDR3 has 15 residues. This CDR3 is CAGRVVGRGTGELFF. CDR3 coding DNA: TGTGCCGGCCGAGTTGTGGGGCGAGGCACCGGGGAGCTGTTTTTT.

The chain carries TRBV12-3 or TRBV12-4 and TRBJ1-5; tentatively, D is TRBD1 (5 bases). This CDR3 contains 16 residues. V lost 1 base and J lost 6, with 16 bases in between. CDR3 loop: CASSLDPGRPGQPQHF. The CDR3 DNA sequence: TGTGCCAGCAGTTTAGATCCAGGGAGACCTGGTCAGCCCCAGCATTTT.

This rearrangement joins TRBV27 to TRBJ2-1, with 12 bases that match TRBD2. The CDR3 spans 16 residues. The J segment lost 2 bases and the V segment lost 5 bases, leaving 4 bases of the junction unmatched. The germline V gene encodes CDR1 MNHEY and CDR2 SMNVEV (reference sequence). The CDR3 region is CASSTPSGRAYNEQFF. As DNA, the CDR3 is TGTGCCAGCAGTACCCCTAGCGGGAGGGCCTACAATGAGCAGTTCTTC.

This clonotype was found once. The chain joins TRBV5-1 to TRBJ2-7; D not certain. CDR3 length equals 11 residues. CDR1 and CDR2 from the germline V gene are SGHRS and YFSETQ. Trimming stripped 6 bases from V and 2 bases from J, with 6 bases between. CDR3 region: CASKGTYEQYF. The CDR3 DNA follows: TGCGCCAGCAAGGGTACCTACGAGCAGTACTTC.

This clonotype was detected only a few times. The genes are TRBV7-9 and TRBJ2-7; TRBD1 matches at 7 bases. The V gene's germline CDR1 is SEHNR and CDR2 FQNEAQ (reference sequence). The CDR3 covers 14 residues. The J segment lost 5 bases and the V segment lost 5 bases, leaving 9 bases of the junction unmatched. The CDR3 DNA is TGTGCCAGCAGCCTCCGGGGACAGACCGACGAGCAGTACTTC. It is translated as CASSLRGQTDEQYF.

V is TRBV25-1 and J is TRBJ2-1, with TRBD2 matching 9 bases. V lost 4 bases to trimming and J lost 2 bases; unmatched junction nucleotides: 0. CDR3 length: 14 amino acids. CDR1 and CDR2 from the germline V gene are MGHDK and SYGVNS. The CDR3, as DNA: TGTGCCAGCAGTGCTAGCGGGACCTACAATGAGCAGTTCTTC. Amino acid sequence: CASSASGTYNEQFF. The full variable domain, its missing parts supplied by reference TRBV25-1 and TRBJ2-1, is EADIYQTPRYLVIGTGKKITLECSQTMGHDKMYWYQQDPGMELHLIHYSYGVNSTEKGDLSSESTVSRIRTEHFPLTLESARPSHTSQYLCASSASGTYNEQFFGPGTRLTVL.

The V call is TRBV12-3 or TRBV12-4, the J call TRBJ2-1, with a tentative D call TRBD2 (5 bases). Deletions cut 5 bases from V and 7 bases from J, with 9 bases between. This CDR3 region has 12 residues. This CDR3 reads CASSEGWNEQFF. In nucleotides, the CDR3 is TGTGCCAGCAGTGAGGGATGGAATGAGCAGTTCTTC.

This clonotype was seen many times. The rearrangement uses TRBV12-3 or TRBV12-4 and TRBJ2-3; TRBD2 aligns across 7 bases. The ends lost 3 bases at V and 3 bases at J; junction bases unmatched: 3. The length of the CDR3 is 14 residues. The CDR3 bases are TGTGCCAGCAGTTTTGGCGGGAGTACAGATACGCAGTATTTT. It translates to CASSFGGSTDTQYF.

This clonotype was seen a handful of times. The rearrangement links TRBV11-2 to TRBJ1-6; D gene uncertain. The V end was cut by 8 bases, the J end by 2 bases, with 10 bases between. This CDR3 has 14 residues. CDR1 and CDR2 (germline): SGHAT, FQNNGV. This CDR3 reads CASAAVTYNSPLHF. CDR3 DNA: TGTGCCAGCGCGGCAGTAACCTATAATTCACCCCTCCACTTT. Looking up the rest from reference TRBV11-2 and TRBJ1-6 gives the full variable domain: EAGVAQSPRYKIIEKRQSVAFWCNPISGHATLYWYQQILGQGPKLLIQFQNNGVVDDSQLPKDRFSAERLKGVDSTLKIQPAKLEDSAVYLCASAAVTYNSPLHFGNGTRLTVT.